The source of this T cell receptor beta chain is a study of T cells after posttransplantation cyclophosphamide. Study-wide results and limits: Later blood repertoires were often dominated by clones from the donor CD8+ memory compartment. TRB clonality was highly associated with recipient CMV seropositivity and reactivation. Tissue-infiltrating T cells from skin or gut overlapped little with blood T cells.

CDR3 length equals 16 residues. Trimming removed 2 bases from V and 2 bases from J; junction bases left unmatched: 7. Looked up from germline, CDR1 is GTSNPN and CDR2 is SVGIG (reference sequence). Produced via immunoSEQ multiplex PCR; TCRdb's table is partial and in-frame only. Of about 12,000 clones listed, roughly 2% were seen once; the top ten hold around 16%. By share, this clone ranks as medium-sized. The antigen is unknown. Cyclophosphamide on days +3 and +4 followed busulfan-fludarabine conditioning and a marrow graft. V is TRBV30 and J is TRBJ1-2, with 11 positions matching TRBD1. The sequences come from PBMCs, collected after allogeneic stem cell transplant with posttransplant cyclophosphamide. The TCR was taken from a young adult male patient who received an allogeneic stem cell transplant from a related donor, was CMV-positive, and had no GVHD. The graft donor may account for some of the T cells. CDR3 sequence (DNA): TGTGCCTGGAGTTATTTTGGGGACAGGGGGAACTATGGCTACACCTTC. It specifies CAWSYFGDRGNYGYTF.